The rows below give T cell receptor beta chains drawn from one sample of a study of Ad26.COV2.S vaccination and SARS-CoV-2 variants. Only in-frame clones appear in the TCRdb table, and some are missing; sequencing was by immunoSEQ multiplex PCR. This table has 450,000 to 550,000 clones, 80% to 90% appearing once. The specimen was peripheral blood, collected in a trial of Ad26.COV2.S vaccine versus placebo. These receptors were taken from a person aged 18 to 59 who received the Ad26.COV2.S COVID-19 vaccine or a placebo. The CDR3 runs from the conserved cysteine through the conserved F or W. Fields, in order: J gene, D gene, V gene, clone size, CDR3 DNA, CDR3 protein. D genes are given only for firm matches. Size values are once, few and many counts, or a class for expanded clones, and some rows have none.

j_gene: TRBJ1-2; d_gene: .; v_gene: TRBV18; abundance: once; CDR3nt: TGTGCCAGCTCACCACCGAGCCGGGATGGCTACACCTTC; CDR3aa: CASSPPSRDGYTF
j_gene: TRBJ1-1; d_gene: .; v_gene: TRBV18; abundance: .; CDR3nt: TGTGCCAGCTCGCGATACAGGGATAGGGACACTGAAGCTTTCTTT; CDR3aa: CASSRYRDRDTEAFF
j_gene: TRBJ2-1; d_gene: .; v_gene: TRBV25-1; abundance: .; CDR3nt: TGTGCCAGCAGTGCGGAAAGCTCCTACAATGAGCAGTTCTTC; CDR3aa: CASSAESSYNEQFF
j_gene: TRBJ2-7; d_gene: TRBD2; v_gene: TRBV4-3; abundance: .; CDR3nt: TGCGCCAGCAGCCAAGATTTTGCTAGCGGAAGCTACGAGCAGTACTTC; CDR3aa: CASSQDFASGSYEQYF
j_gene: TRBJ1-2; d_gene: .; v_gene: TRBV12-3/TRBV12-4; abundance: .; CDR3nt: TGTGCCAGCAGTTTAAACCCACAGTATCTATACACCTTC; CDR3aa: CASSLNPQYLYTF
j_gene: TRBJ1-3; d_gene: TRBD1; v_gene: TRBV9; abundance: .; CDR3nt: TGTGCCAGCAGCACAGGGGGAAGAAACACCATATATTTT; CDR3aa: CASSTGGRNTIYF
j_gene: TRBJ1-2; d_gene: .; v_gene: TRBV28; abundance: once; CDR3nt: TGTGCCAGCAGATCCGACAGATTCGGCTACACCTTC; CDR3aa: CASRSDRFGYTF
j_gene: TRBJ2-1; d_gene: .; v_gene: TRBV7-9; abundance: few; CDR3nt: TGTGCCAGCAGCTCCCATTATGATGAGCAGTTCTTC; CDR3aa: CASSSHYDEQFF
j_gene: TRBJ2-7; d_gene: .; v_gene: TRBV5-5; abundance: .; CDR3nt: TGTGCCAGCAGCTTGGTCCAGGGGGGAACCTACGAGCAGTACTTC; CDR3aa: CASSLVQGGTYEQYF
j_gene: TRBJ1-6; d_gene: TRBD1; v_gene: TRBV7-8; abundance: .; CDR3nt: TGTGCCAGCAGCCAAAACTGGGACAGGGTGTCACCCCTCCACTTT; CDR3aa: CASSQNWDRVSPLHF
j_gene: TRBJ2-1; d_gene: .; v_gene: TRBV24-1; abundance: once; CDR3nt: TGTGCCACCAGTGATCATAAAAATCCCCAGGGGATGTCCTACAATGAGCAGTTCTTC; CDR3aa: CATSDHKNPQGMSYNEQFF
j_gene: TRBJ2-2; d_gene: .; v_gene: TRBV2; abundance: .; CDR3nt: TGTGCCAGCAGTGTCGGGGTTTCCGGGGAGCTGTTTTTT; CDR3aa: CASSVGVSGELFF
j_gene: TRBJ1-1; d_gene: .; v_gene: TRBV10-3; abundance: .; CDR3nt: TGTGCCATCAGTGAGTCGTCTCTGTGGGCTGTCTCTGAAGCTTTCTTT; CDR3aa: CAISESSLWAVSEAFF
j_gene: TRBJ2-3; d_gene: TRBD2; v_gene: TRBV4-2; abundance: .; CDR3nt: TGTGCCAGCAGCCAAGATAGAAGCGGGGGGCACGGAGATACGCAGTATTTT; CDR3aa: CASSQDRSGGHGDTQYF
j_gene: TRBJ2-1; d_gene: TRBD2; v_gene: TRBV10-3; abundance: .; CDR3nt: TGTGCCATCAGTGAGGGACTAGCGGGCAATGAGCAGTTCTTC; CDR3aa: CAISEGLAGNEQFF
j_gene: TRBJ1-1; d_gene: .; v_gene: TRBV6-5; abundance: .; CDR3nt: TGTGCCAGCAGTTACGATCGTAGGGGTAGGAACACTGAAGCTTTCTTT; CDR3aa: CASSYDRRGRNTEAFF
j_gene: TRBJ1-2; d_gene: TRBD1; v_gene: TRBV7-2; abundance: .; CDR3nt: TGTGCCAGCAGCTTACTCGACAGGGGCTATGGCTACACCTTC; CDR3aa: CASSLLDRGYGYTF
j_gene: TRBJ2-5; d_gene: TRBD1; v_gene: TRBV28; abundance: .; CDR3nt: TGTGCCAGCAGTTCAGGACAGGGTATGGAGACCCAGTACTTC; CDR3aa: CASSSGQGMETQYF
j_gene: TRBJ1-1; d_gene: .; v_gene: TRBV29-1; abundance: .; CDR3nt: TGCAGCACCCCGCCTCCGGGCGGAGGGACTGAAGCTTTCTTT; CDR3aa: CSTPPPGGGTEAFF
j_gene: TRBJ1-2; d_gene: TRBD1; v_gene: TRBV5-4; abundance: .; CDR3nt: TGTGCCAGCAGATCAGGACAGGGCTCCTATGGCTACACCTTC; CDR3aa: CASRSGQGSYGYTF
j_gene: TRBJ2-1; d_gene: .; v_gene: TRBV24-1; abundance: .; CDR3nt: TGTGCCACCAGTCCTGAGGGGTCCCCTAGCTCCTACAATGAGCAGTTCTTC; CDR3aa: CATSPEGSPSSYNEQFF
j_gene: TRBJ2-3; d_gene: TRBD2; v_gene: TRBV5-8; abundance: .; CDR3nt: TGTGCCAGCAGCTTGGGGTTACTAGCGGGGGACACAGATACGCAGTATTTT; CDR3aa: CASSLGLLAGDTDTQYF
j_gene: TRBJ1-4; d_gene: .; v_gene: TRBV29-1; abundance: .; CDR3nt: TGCAGCGTTGAAGCAGGGACGGGTATAGAGGAAAAACTGTTTTTT; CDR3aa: CSVEAGTGIEEKLFF
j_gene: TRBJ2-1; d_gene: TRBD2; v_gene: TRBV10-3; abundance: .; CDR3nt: TGTGCCATCAGTGCGGGTCGTGGGGGTAATACTAGCGGGAGTCCCTACAATGAGCAGTTCTTC; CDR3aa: CAISAGRGGNTSGSPYNEQFF
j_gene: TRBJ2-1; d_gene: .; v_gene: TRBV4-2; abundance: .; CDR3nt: TGTGCCAGCAGCCAAGAAGGTTTTGGGTACAATGAGCAGTTCTTC; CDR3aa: CASSQEGFGYNEQFF
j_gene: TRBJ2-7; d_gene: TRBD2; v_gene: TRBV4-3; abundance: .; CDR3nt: TGCGCCAGCAGCCAAGGTACTAGCGGGGGCTACGAGCAGTACTTC; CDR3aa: CASSQGTSGGYEQYF
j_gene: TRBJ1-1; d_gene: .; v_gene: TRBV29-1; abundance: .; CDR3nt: TGCAGCGTTATAAGACCGAACACTGAAGCTTTCTTT; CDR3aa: CSVIRPNTEAFF
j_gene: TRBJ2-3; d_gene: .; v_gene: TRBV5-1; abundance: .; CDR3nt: TGCGCCAGCAGCTTGGCCATGACTAACCCCCTCGTGAATGTGGATACGCAGTATTTT; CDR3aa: CASSLAMTNPLVNVDTQYF
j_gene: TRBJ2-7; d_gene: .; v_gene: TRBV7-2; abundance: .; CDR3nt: TGTGCCAGCAGCTTAGGCCCTCAGGGGTCCTACGAGCAGTACTTC; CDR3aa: CASSLGPQGSYEQYF
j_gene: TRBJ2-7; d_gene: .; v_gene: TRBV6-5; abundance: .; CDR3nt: TGTGCCAGCAGCCACGACAGCTACGAGCAGTACTTC; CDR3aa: CASSHDSYEQYF
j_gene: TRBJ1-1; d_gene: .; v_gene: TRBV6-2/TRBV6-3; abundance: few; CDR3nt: TGTGCCAGCAGACCTCCAGGGGCGAGGAACACTGAAGCTTTCTTT; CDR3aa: CASRPPGARNTEAFF
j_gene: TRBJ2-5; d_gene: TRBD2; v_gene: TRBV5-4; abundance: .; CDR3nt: TGTGCCAGCAGCGCGCGGGGGGACCCCCAGTACTTC; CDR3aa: CASSARGDPQYF
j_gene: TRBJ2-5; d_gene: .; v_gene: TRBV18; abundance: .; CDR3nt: TGTGCCAGCTCACCATCAGGGGTAGAGACCCAGTACTTC; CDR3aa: CASSPSGVETQYF
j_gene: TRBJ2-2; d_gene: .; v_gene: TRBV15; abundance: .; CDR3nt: TGTGCCACCAGCAGAGATCTGGGGAACACCGGGGAGCTGTTTTTT; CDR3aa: CATSRDLGNTGELFF
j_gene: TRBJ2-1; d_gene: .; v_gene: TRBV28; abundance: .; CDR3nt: TGTGCCAGCAGTGACCCGAACCAGGGCCAGCAGTTCTTC; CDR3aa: CASSDPNQGQQFF
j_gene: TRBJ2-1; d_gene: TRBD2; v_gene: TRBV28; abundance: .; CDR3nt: TGTGCCAGCAGCTATATCATGAGGACTAGAAGCTCCTACAATGAGCAGTTCTTC; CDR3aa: CASSYIMRTRSSYNEQFF
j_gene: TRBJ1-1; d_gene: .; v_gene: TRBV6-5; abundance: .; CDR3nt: TGTGCCAGCCGCAGAAAGAGAGCCACTGAAGCTTTCTTT; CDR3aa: CASRRKRATEAFF
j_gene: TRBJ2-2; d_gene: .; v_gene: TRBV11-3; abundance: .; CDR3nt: TGTGCCAGCAGCTTAGATGAAGGGCCTGGCGGGGAGCTGTTTTTT; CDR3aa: CASSLDEGPGGELFF
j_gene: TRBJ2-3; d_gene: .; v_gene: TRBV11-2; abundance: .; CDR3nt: TGTGCCAGCACCAGGGGGGGCCCTTCCACAGATACGCAGTATTTT; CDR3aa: CASTRGGPSTDTQYF
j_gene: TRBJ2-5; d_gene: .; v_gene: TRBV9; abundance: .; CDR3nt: TGTGCCAGCAGCGGCCAAGGGGGGGTCCAAGAGACCCAGTACTTC; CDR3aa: CASSGQGGVQETQYF
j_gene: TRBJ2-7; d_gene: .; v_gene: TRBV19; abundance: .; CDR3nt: TGTGCCACCCAGCGGGACAGTTGGTCCTACGAGCAGTACTTC; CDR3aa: CATQRDSWSYEQYF
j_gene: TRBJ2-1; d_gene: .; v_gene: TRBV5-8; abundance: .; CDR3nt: TGTGCCAGCAGCTTGGCCTTACGGTCTGGGGGGTACAATGAGCAGTTCTTC; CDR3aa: CASSLALRSGGYNEQFF
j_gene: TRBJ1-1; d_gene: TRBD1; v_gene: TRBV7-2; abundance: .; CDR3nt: TGTGCCAGCAGCCCGGGACAGGGTAGCGAAGAAGCTTTCTTT; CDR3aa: CASSPGQGSEEAFF
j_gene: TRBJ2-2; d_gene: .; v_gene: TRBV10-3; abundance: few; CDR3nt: TGTGCCATCAGTGAGCGACAGGTGCCCCACACCGGGGAGCTGTTTTTT; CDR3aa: CAISERQVPHTGELFF
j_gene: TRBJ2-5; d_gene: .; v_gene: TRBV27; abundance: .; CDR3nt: TGTGCCAGCAGTTTATCGAGCGTCGTGGGAGAGACCCAGTACTTC; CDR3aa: CASSLSSVVGETQYF
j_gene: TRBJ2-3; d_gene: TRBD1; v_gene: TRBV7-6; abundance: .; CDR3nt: TGTGCCAGCAGCTTAGGGGGACAGAGAGTCACAGATACGCAGTATTTT; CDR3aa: CASSLGGQRVTDTQYF
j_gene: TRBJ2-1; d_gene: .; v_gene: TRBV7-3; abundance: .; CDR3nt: TGTGCCAGCAGCTTAAAGCGACAATCCTACAATGAGCAGTTCTTC; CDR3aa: CASSLKRQSYNEQFF
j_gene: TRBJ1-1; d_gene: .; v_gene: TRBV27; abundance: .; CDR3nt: TGTGCCAGCAGTTATACAGGGATGAACACTGAAGCTTTCTTT; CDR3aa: CASSYTGMNTEAFF
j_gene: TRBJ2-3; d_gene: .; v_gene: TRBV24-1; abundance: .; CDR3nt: TGTGCCACCAGTGTATCAGATACGCAGTATTTT; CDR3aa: CATSVSDTQYF
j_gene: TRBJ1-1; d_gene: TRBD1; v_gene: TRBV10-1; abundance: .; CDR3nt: TGCGCCAGCAGTGATTATCGGGACAGGGGGCTTTACGCTTTCTTT; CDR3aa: CASSDYRDRGLYAFF
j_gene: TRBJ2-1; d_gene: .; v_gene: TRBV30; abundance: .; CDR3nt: TGTGCCTGGGTCGGCAGGGGTGGGGACAATGAGCAGTTCTTC; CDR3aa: CAWVGRGGDNEQFF